The T cell receptor (beta chain) described here comes from a study of shared clonotypes between healthy human individuals. Study-level information: Donors consisted of two women and a few men between 18 and 49. Whole-study results and caveats: A handful of donors showed sharing of around 5.3% of naive CD4 clonotypes. The genetic and exposure-history diversity represented was limited by few donors.

The table lists this clone with a few counts. Its specificity is unknown. The protocol was immunoSEQ multiplex PCR, while the TCRdb copy is restricted to in-frame clones and leaves out a portion. The data show some 2 million clones, 85% to 95% seen once. The junction had 2 bases not matched to a gene; V was cut back by 0 bases and J by 1 base. CDR1 SGHRS and CDR2 YFSETQ come from the germline V gene. The CDR3 length is 17 residues. Only CD45RO-negative cells positively selected for CCR7 counted as naive CD8 cells, so terminally differentiated effector memory CD45RA+ cells were excluded. This TCR came from a man aged 18 to 35 in good health. The sequencing sample was made of naive CD8+ T cells sorted from blood. The chain has TRBV5-1 and TRBJ2-4; TRBD2 aligns across 12 bases. The CDR3 DNA is TGCGCCAGCAGCTTGGGGACTAGCGGGGCGGCCAAAAACATTCAGTACTTC. Its protein product is CASSLGTSGAAKNIQYF.